The clone carrying this T cell receptor beta chain was counted at least ten times. The data derive from a study of T cell repertoires in cytomegalovirus infection. TCRdb re-derived calls from the reads in MiXCR, one entry per CDR3 protein. The sample holds about 130,000 distinct CDR3 sequences, approximately 9.2% seen once. This CDR3 region has 14 residues. V lost 4 bases and J lost 3, with 10 bases in between. The V and J genes are TRBV12-3 or TRBV12-4 and TRBJ1-5; tentatively, D is TRBD1 (6 bases). The sequence came from a human donor in good health (CMV status not recorded). Some clones in this sample may be carry-over from other donors' samples. Sequencing was carried out using PBMCs. The chain's CDR3 is CASSSTGSNQPQHF. In DNA, the CDR3 is TGTGCCAGCAGTTCCACAGGGTCCAATCAGCCCCAGCATTTT.